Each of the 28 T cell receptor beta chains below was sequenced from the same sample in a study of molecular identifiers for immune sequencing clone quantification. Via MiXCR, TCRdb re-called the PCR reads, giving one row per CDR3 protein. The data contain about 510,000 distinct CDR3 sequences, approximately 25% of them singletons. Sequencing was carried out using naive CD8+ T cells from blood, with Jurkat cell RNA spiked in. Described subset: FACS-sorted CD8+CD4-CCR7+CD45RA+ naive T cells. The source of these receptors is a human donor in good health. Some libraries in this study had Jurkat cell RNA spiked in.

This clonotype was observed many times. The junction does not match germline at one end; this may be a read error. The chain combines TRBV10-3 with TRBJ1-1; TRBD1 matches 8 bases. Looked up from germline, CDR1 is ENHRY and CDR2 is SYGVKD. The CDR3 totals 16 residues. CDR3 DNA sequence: TGTGCCATCAGTGAGTCACAGGGGGAAGTGAACAGTGAAGCTTTCTTT. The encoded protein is CAISESQGEVNSEAFF.

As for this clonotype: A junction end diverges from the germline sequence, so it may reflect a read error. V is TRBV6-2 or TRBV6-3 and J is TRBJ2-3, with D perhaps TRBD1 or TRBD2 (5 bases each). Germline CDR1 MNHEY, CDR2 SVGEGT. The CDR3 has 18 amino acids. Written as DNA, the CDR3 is TGTGCCAGCAGTTATCTCGAGGGAAGGGACCATAGCACAGATGCGCAGTATTTT. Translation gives CASSYLEGRDHSTDAQYF.

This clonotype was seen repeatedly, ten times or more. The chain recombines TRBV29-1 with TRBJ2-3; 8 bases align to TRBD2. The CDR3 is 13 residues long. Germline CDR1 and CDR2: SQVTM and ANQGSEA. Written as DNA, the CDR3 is TGCACCGCCGGGGGGGTCCGCACAGATACGCAGTATTTT. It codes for CTAGGVRTDTQYF.

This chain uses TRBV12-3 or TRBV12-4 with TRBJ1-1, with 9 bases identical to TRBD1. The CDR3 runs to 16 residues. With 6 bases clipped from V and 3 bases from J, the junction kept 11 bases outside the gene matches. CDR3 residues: CASSSGTGPGDTEAFF. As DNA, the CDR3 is TGTGCCAGCAGCTCCGGGACAGGGCCCGGGGACACTGAAGCTTTCTTT.

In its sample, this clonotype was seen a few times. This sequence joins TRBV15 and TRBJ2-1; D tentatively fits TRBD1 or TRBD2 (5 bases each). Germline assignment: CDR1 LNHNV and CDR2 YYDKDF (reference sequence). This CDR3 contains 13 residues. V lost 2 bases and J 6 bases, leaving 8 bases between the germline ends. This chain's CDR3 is CATSRWDANEQFF. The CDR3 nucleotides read TGTGCCACCAGCAGATGGGACGCCAATGAGCAGTTCTTC.

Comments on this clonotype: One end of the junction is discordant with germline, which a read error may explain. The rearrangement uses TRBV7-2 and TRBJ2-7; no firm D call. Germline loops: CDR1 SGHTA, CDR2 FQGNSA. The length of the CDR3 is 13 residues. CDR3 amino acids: CASSSEFVYGQYF. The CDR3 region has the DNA TGTGCCAGCAGCTCAGAATTCGTTTACGGGCAGTACTTC. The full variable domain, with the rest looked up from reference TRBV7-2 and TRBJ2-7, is GAGVSQSPSNKVTEKGKDVELRCDPISGHTALYWYRQSLGQGLEFLIYFQGNSAPDKSGLPSDRFSAERTGGSVSTLTIQRTQQEDSAVYLCASSSEFVYGQYFGPGTRLTVT.

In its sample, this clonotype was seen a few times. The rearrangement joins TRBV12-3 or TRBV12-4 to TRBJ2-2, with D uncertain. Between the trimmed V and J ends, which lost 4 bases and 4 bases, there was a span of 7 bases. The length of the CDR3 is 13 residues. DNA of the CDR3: TGTGCCAGCAGTTGGGCGACCACCGGGGAGCTGTTTTTT. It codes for CASSWATTGELFF.

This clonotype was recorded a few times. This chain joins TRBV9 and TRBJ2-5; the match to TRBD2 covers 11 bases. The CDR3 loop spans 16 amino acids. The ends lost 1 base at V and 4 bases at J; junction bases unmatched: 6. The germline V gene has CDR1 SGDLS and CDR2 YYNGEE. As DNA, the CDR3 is TGTGCCAGCAGCGTATTAGCGGGGGGGCCTGGAGAGACCCAGTACTTC. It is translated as CASSVLAGGPGETQYF.

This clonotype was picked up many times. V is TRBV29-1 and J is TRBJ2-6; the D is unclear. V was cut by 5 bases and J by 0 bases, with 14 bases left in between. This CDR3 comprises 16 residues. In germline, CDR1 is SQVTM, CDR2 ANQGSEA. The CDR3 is CSVTQTRNSGANVLTF. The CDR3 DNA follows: TGCAGCGTTACCCAGACCAGGAACTCTGGGGCCAACGTCCTGACTTTC. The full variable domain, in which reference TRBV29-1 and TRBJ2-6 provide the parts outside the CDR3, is SAVISQKPSRDICQRGTSLTIQCQVDSQVTMMFWYRQQPGQSLTLIATANQGSEATYESGFVIDKFPISRPNLTFSTLTVSNMSPEDSSIYLCSVTQTRNSGANVLTFGAGSRLTVL.

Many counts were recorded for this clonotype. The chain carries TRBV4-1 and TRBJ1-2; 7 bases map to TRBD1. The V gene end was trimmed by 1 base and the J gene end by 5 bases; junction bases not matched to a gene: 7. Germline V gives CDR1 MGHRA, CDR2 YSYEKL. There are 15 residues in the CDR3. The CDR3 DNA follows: TGCGCCAGCAGCCAAGTTACGACAGGGCAGTATGGCTACACCTTC. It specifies CASSQVTTGQYGYTF.

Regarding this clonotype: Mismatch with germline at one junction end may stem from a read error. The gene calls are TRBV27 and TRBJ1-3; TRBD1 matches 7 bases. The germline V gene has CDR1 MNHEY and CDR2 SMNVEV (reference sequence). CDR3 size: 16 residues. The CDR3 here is CASSLIGGYSGNAIYF. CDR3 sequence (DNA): TGTGCCAGCAGTTTAATAGGGGGCTACTCTGGAAACGCCATATATTTT.

Here the CDR3 reads CAWRRATGYIEAFF. The CDR3 nucleotides read TGTGCCTGGCGTCGGGCGACAGGTTATATTGAAGCTTTCTTT. The chain recombines TRBV30 with TRBJ1-1; TRBD1 might be the D (6 bases). CDR3 length: 14 amino acids. Looked up from germline, CDR1 is GTSNPN and CDR2 is SVGIG (reference sequence). Trimming stripped 5 bases from V and 7 bases from J, with 20 bases between.

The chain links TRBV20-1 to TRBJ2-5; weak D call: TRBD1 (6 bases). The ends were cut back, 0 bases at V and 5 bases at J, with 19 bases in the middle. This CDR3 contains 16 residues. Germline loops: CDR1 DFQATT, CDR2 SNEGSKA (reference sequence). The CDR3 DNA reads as TGCAGTGCTAGAGATCCCTTCAGACAGGAGTATGAGACCCAGTACTTC. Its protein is CSARDPFRQEYETQYF.

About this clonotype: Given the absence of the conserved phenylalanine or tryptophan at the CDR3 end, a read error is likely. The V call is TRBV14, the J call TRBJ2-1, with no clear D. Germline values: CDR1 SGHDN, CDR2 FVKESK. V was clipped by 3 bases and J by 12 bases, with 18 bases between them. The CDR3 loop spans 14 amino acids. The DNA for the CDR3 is TGTGCCAGCAGCCACACAGACAAGGTCTTCAGGCAGTTCTTG. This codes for CASSHTDKVFRQFL.

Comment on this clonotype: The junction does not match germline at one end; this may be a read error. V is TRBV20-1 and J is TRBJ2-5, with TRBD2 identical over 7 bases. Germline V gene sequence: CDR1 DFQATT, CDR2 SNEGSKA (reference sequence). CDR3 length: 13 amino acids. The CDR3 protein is CSARKASGEPQYF. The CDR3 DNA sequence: TGCAGTGCTAGAAAGGCTAGCGGAGAGCCCCAGTACTTC.

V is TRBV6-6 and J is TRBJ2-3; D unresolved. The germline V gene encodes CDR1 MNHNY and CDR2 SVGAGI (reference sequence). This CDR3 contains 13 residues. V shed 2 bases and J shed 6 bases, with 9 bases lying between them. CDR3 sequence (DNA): TGTGCCAGCAGTTACCTGAATATCGATACGCAGTATTTT. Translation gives CASSYLNIDTQYF.

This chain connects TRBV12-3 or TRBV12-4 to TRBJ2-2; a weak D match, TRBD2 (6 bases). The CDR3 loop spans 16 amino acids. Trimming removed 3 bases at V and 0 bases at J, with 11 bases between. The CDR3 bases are TGTGCCAGCAGTTTTTCTTCGGGAGCGAACACCGGGGAGCTGTTTTTT. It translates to CASSFSSGANTGELFF.

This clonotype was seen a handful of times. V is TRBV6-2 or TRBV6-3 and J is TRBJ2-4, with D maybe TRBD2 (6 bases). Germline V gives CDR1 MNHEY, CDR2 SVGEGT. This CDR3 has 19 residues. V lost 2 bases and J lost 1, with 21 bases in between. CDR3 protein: CASSYDIKGTAYAKNIQYF. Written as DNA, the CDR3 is TGTGCCAGCAGTTACGATATTAAAGGGACTGCTTATGCCAAAAACATTCAGTACTTC.

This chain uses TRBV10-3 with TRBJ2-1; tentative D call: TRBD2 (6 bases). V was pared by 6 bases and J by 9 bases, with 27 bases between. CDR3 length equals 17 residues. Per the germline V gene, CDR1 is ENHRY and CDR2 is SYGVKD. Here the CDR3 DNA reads TGTGCCATCAGCGGAGCCGAAGAATTCTCTAAGGGAGGTGAGCAGTTCTTC. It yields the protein CAISGAEEFSKGGEQFF.

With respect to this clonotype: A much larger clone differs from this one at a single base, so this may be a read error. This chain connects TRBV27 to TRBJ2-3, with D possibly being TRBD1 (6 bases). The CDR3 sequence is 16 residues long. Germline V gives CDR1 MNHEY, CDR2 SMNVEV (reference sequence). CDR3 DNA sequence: TGTGCCAGCACCAGAGGTTCGGACAGTAGCACAGGTACGCAGTATTTT. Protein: CASTRGSDSSTGTQYF.

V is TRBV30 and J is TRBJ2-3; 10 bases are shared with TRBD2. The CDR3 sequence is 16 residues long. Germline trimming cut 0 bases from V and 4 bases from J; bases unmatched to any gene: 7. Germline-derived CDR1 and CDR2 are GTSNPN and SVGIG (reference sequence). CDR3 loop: CAWSVTRLAGSDTQYF. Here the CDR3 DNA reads TGTGCCTGGAGTGTGACCCGACTAGCGGGTTCAGATACGCAGTATTTT.

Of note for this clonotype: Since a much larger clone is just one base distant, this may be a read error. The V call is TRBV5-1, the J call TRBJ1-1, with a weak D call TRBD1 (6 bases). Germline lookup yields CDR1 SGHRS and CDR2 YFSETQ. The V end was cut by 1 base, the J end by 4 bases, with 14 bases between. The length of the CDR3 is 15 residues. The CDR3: CASSLLKGGSTEAFF. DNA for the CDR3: TGCGCCAGCAGCTTGCTTAAGGGGGGCAGCACTGAAGCTTTCTTT.

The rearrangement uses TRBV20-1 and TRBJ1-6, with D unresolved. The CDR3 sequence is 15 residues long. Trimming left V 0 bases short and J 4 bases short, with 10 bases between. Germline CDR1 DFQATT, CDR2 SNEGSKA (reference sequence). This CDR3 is CSARDWTDYNSPLHF. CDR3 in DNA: TGCAGTGCTAGAGATTGGACGGATTATAATTCACCCCTCCACTTT.

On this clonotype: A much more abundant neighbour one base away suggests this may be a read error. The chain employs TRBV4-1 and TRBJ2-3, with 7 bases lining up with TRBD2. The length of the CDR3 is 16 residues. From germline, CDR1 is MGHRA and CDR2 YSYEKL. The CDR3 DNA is TGCGCCAGCAGCCTGGTGAGGGAGCGGGGCACAGATACGCAGTGTTTT. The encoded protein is CASSLVRERGTDTQCF.

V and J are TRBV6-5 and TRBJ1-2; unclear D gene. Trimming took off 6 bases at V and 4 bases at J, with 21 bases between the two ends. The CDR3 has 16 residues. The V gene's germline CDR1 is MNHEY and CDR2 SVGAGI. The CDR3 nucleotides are TGTGCCAGCAGGGCGGCAGTTATGACTCGTTCCTATGGCTACACCTTC. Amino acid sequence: CASRAAVMTRSYGYTF.

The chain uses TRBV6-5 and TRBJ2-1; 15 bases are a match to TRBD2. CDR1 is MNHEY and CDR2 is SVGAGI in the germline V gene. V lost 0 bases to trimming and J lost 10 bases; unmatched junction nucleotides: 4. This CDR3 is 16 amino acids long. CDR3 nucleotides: TGTGCCAGCAGTTACTCCGGACTAGCGGGGGGGCACGAGCAGTTCTTC. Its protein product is CASSYSGLAGGHEQFF.

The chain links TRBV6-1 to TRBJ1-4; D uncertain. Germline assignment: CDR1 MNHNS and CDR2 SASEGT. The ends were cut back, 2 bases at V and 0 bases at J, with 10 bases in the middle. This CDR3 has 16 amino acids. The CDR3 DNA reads TGTGCCAGCAGTGAACGGTGGGCGGCAACTAATGAAAAACTGTTTTTT. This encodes CASSERWAATNEKLFF.

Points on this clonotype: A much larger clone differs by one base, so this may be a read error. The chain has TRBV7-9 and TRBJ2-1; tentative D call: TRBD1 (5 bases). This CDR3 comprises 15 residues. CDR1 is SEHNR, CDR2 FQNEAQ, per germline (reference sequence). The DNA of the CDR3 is TGTGCCAGCAGCTTAGTTAAAGGGGTCGGACCGCCTAAGTCCTTC. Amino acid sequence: CASSLVKGVGPPKSF.